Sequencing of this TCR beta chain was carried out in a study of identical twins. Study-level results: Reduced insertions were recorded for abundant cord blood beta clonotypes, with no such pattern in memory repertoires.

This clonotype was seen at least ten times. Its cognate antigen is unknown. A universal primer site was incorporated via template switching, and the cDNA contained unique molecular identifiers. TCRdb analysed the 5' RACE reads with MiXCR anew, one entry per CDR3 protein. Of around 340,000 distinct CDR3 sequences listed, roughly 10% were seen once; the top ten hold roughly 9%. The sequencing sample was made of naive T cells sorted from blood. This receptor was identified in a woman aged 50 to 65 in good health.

This chain's CDR3 is CASSRDRDGYTF. For the CDR3, the DNA is TGTGCCAGCAGCAGGGACAGAGATGGCTACACCTTC. The V call is TRBV6-5, the J call TRBJ1-2; 7 nucleotides agree with TRBD1. With V trimmed by 6 bases and J by 6 bases, 4 bases remained unmatched. This CDR3 has 12 amino acids. Germline V gene lookup returns CDR1 MNHEY and CDR2 SVGAGI.